This T cell receptor beta chain was profiled in a study of T-cell reconstitution after alpha-beta-depleted transplantation in children. As it was prepared, the TCRbeta library received unique molecular identifiers. Using its own MiXCR run on the PCR reads, TCRdb lists one record per CDR3 protein. The top ten clones hold over 3.5% of a sample with about 400,000 distinct CDR3 sequences, roughly 15% of them seen once. This clonotype was counted many times. Germline values: CDR1 SGDLS, CDR2 YYNGEE. The CDR3 totals 18 residues. V lost 4 bases, J lost 3 bases, and 13 bases stayed unmatched. The rearrangement joins TRBV9 to TRBJ2-2; 9 bases fit TRBD1. Sample: PBMCs, taken from the stem cell graft. The TCR sequence derives from a human donor who donated a stem cell graft to a child with Fanconi anemia. The CDR3 reads CASSSRTQTGGDTGELFF. The CDR3 nucleotides read TGTGCCAGCAGCTCCCGTACACAGACAGGGGGTGACACCGGGGAGCTGTTTTTT.